The 29 T cell receptor beta chains given below trace back to one sample, sequenced in a study of T cells in Graves' hyperthyroidism and ophthalmopathy. Regions amplified from RNA transcripts were the TCR beta CDR3 regions. A set of HTBI primers served as the primers for a first-round RT-PCR of the TCR CDR3. TCRdb fed the multiplex PCR reads into MiXCR, producing one record per CDR3 protein. The sample has a few hundred thousand distinct CDR3 sequences; approximately 15% are singletons. Sequencing was performed on blood. These receptors originate from a woman aged 18 to 35 with Graves' hyperthyroidism.

This clonotype was detected ten times or more. The rearrangement links TRBV10-3 to TRBJ1-5; D ambiguous. Looked up from germline, CDR1 is ENHRY and CDR2 is SYGVKD. The CDR3 runs 14 residues. V was clipped by 0 bases and J by 5 bases, with 8 bases between them. CDR3 loop: CAISESNRDQPQHF. The CDR3 nucleotides read TGTGCCATCAGTGAGTCTAACCGGGATCAGCCCCAGCATTTT.

A few counts support this clonotype. J is TRBJ2-6 and V is TRBV7-8; D may match TRBD1 or TRBD2 (6 bases each). V was trimmed by 2 bases and J by 2 bases, leaving 10 bases between them. CDR1 is SGHVS, CDR2 FQNEAQ, per germline. The length of the CDR3 is 16 residues. The DNA for the CDR3 is TGTGCCAGCAGCTTAAAGGGGGGCCCTGGGGCCAACGTCCTGACTTTC. Translation: CASSLKGGPGANVLTF.

The genes are TRBV27 and TRBJ2-7, with 7 bases identical to TRBD1. From germline, CDR1 is MNHEY and CDR2 SMNVEV (reference sequence). This CDR3 is built from 14 residues. J was trimmed by 2 bases and V by 6 bases; bases with no gene match: 7. The CDR3 loop is CASSHRDRPYEQYV. DNA of the CDR3: TGTGCCAGCAGCCACCGGGACAGACCCTACGAGCAGTACGTC.

This clonotype has ten or more counts. The chain links TRBV11-2 to TRBJ1-2; 7 bases agree with TRBD1. CDR1 is SGHAT and CDR2 is FQNNGV in the germline V gene. Trimming cost V 5 bases and J 6 bases; bases outside gene matches: 6. This CDR3 is 13 amino acids long. The DNA of the CDR3 is TGTGCCAGCAGCCGAGACAGGGACAATGGCTACACCTTC. Translating gives CASSRDRDNGYTF. Combining the CDR3 with reference TRBV11-2 and TRBJ1-2 gives the whole variable domain EAGVAQSPRYKIIEKRQSVAFWCNPISGHATLYWYQQILGQGPKLLIQFQNNGVVDDSQLPKDRFSAERLKGVDSTLKIQPAKLEDSAVYLCASSRDRDNGYTFGSGTRLTVV.

This clonotype was observed at least ten times. V gene TRBV5-8 combines with J gene TRBJ1-1; 9 bases are a match to TRBD1. Germline V gene lookup returns CDR1 SGHTS and CDR2 YDEGEE. CDR3 length equals 14 residues. V shed 0 bases and J 6 bases; nucleotides not matched to a gene: 3. CDR3 amino acids: CASSLGQGGPEAFF. CDR3 DNA: TGTGCCAGCAGCTTGGGACAGGGGGGGCCTGAAGCTTTCTTT.

This clonotype was counted many times. This sequence joins TRBV10-3 and TRBJ1-5, with a possible D match to TRBD1 (6 bases). The CDR3 is 15 amino acids. The V gene lost 5 bases and the J gene lost 4 bases, with 15 bases spanning the gap. Per the germline V gene, CDR1 is ENHRY and CDR2 is SYGVKD. This CDR3 is CAISKNRDGNQPQHF. CDR3 DNA: TGTGCCATCAGTAAGAACAGGGACGGGAATCAGCCCCAGCATTTT.

This sequence joins TRBV12-3 or TRBV12-4 and TRBJ2-1, with 11 bases matching TRBD2. This CDR3 has 15 residues. V trimming: 4 bases; J trimming: 7 bases; junction bases outside the gene matches: 6. CDR3 in DNA: TGTGCCAGCAGTTATAGGCTAGCGGGAGGAAATGAGCAGTTCTTC. It translates to CASSYRLAGGNEQFF.

This clonotype was seen many times. V gene TRBV20-1 combines with J gene TRBJ2-7; TRBD2 aligns across 13 bases. The J segment lost 3 bases and the V segment lost 6 bases, leaving 5 bases of the junction unmatched. Germline-derived CDR1 and CDR2 are DFQATT and SNEGSKA (reference sequence). CDR3 length equals 14 residues. The CDR3 spells CSAWTSGGDYEQYF. The CDR3 DNA sequence: TGCAGTGCCTGGACTAGCGGGGGAGACTACGAGCAGTACTTC.

This clonotype was picked up a small number of times. V gene TRBV6-1 combines with J gene TRBJ1-3; a weak D match, TRBD1 (5 bases). CDR1 is MNHNS, CDR2 SASEGT, per germline. V lost 8 bases to trimming and J lost 0 bases, with 17 bases between them. The CDR3 spans 16 residues. CDR3 amino acids: CASGGPLGSSGNTIYF. The CDR3, as DNA: TGTGCCAGCGGGGGACCCCTAGGGAGCTCTGGAAACACCATATATTTT.

Only one count was recorded for this clonotype. The conserved closing phenylalanine or tryptophan is absent in this CDR3, likely reflecting a read error. This chain joins TRBV6-2 or TRBV6-3 and TRBJ2-6; 8 bases fit TRBD2. This CDR3 has 14 amino acids. CDR1 and CDR2 from the germline V gene are MNHEY and SVGEGT. CDR3 sequence: CASRYRGGADVLTC. The DNA for the CDR3 is TGTGCCAGCAGATACCGGGGGGGGGCCGACGTCCTGACTTGC.

This clonotype was found once. The chain carries TRBV5-1 and TRBJ2-7; 7 bases fit TRBD1. The CDR3 totals 14 residues. CDR1 and CDR2 from the germline V gene are SGHRS and YFSETQ. V lost 1 base to trimming and J lost 2 bases; unmatched junction nucleotides: 3. CDR3 DNA sequence: TGCGCCAGCAGCTTGACAGGGGTGCCCTACGAGCAGTACTTC. Its translation: CASSLTGVPYEQYF.

This clonotype was observed many times. The rearrangement uses TRBV12-3 or TRBV12-4 and TRBJ2-2; D call uncertain. CDR3 length equals 14 residues. Trimming removed 9 bases from V and 5 bases from J, with 16 bases in between. This CDR3 is CASRRVLGTGELFF. Written as DNA, the CDR3 is TGTGCCAGTAGAAGGGTTCTGGGAACCGGGGAGCTGTTTTTT.

Regarding this clonotype: A much larger clone is a single base away; this may be a read error. This chain links TRBV18 with TRBJ1-1, with 8 bases aligning to TRBD1. V shed 4 bases and J 3 bases; nucleotides not matched to a gene: 4. The CDR3 is 14 amino acids. Looked up from germline, CDR1 is KGHSH and CDR2 is LQKENI. In nucleotides, the CDR3 is TGTGCCAGCTCACTGGGACAGGTGGACACTGAAGCTTTCTTT. Translated: CASSLGQVDTEAFF. Full variable domain (remainder filled in from reference TRBV18 and TRBJ1-1): NAGVMQNPRHLVRRRGQEARLRCSPMKGHSHVYWYRQLPEEGLKFMVYLQKENIIDESGMPKERFSAEFPKEGPSILRIQQVVRGDSAAYFCASSLGQVDTEAFFGQGTRLTVV.

This clonotype was recorded at least ten times. The rearrangement joins TRBV30 to TRBJ1-1, with a tentative D call TRBD1 (6 bases). The CDR3 has 13 amino acids. Germline V CDR1 and CDR2: GTSNPN, SVGIG (reference sequence). V lost 3 bases to trimming and J lost 3 bases, with 11 bases between them. The CDR3 here is CAWRTTGYTEAFF. The DNA of the CDR3 is TGTGCCTGGAGAACAACAGGGTACACTGAAGCTTTCTTT.

The genes are TRBV10-2 and TRBJ2-7; the D is unclear. Germline V gives CDR1 WSHSY, CDR2 SAAADI. This CDR3 has 11 amino acids. The V end was cut by 8 bases, the J end by 0 bases, with 5 bases between. CDR3 nucleotide sequence: TGCGCCAGCGCAGACTCCTACGAGCAGTACTTC. Translating it yields CASADSYEQYF.

This clonotype was detected many times. This chain connects TRBV10-1 to TRBJ1-1; D is ambiguous. V dropped 2 bases and J dropped 5 bases, with 9 bases sitting between them. The CDR3 extends over 13 amino acids. Germline V gives CDR1 WNHNN, CDR2 SYGVQD (reference sequence). Written as DNA, the CDR3 is TGCGCCAGCAGTGAGACACCCCTAACTGAAGCTTTCTTT. Protein: CASSETPLTEAFF.

In regard to this clonotype: The germline gene is not matched at one end of the junction; a read error may be the cause. The rearrangement joins TRBV9 to TRBJ2-1, with a possible D match to TRBD2 (5 bases). The CDR3 extends over 13 amino acids. CDR1 SGDLS and CDR2 YYNGEE come from the germline V gene. In DNA form, the CDR3 reads TGTGCCAGCAGCGTAGGCGACTACAGTGAGCAGTTCTTC. It is translated as CASSVGDYSEQFF.

This chain's CDR3 is CASSDRGLWDEQYF. The CDR3 bases are TGTGCCAGCAGCGACAGGGGTTTGTGGGACGAGCAGTACTTC. This rearrangement joins TRBV7-2 to TRBJ2-7; TRBD1 matches at 8 bases. V was pared by 5 bases and J by 5 bases, with 8 bases of the junction left unmatched. The CDR3 has 14 amino acids. In germline, CDR1 is SGHTA, CDR2 FQGNSA.

This clonotype has a count of ten or more. This chain links TRBV7-2 with TRBJ2-1; 11 bases are shared with TRBD2. The V gene's germline CDR1 is SGHTA and CDR2 FQGNSA. The CDR3 is 15 residues long. Trimming cost V 5 bases and J 8 bases; bases outside gene matches: 8. The CDR3 nucleotides read TGTGCCAGCAGCCTTCTACTAGCGGGAGAGTATGAGCAGTTCTTC. Translated: CASSLLLAGEYEQFF. The whole variable domain, remainder taken from reference TRBV7-2 and TRBJ2-1, is GAGVSQSPSNKVTEKGKDVELRCDPISGHTALYWYRQSLGQGLEFLIYFQGNSAPDKSGLPSDRFSAERTGGSVSTLTIQRTQQEDSAVYLCASSLLLAGEYEQFFGPGTRLTVL.

This clonotype was counted ten times or more. The chain combines TRBV18 with TRBJ2-2; D call uncertain. Germline-derived CDR1 and CDR2 are KGHSH and LQKENI. The CDR3 has 14 residues. Trimming pared 3 bases from V and 3 bases from J, leaving 8 bases between. The CDR3 region is CASSPRPHTGELFF. The CDR3 DNA reads TGTGCCAGCTCACCGCGGCCACACACCGGGGAGCTGTTTTTT.

The genes are TRBV7-3 and TRBJ2-1; 10 bases are shared with TRBD2. The CDR3 loop spans 14 amino acids. V gave up 1 base and J gave up 9 bases; unmatched junction bases: 3. Germline V gives CDR1 SGHTA, CDR2 FQGTGA. The CDR3 loop reads CASSLKLAGTEQFF. CDR3 nucleotide sequence: TGTGCCAGCAGCTTAAAACTAGCGGGAACTGAGCAGTTCTTC.

This clonotype occurred many times. The chain combines TRBV28 with TRBJ2-3; D not resolved. CDR3 length: 16 residues. V was pared by 3 bases and J by 5 bases, with 18 bases between. Germline V gene sequence: CDR1 MDHEN, CDR2 SYDVKM. This CDR3 is CASSFPWPSWLDTQYF. DNA for the CDR3: TGTGCCAGCAGTTTCCCGTGGCCTTCCTGGTTAGATACGCAGTATTTT.

This chain uses TRBV11-2 with TRBJ2-1; tentative D call: TRBD2 (5 bases). This CDR3 contains 15 residues. V shed 3 bases and J shed 6 bases, with 15 bases lying between them. CDR1 is SGHAT and CDR2 is FQNNGV in the germline V gene. CDR3 sequence reads: CASSFGVMVANEQFF. CDR3 DNA sequence: TGTGCCAGCAGCTTCGGGGTTATGGTGGCCAATGAGCAGTTCTTC.

This clonotype has only a few counts. The J gene is TRBJ2-1, the V gene TRBV24-1; TRBD2 matches 9 bases. The V gene end was trimmed by 0 bases and the J gene end by 1 base; junction bases not matched to a gene: 6. From germline, CDR1 is KGHDR and CDR2 SFDVKD. The CDR3 is 18 residues long. CDR3 residues: CATSDLQGSGSSYNEQFF. Here the CDR3 DNA reads TGTGCCACCAGTGATTTGCAGGGTAGCGGGAGTTCCTACAATGAGCAGTTCTTC.

The chain employs TRBV19 and TRBJ2-3; a possible D gene is TRBD2 (6 bases). Trimming left V 2 bases short and J 3 bases short, with 9 bases between. The germline CDR1 and CDR2 sequences are LNHDA and SQIVND (reference sequence). CDR3 size: 14 residues. The CDR3 loop is CASSINAGTDTQYF. Here the CDR3 DNA reads TGTGCCAGTAGTATAAACGCGGGGACAGATACGCAGTATTTT.

This clonotype was found many times. The V gene is TRBV11-1, the J gene TRBJ2-2; D not resolved. Germline CDR1 SGHAT, CDR2 FQDESV (reference sequence). This CDR3 contains 13 residues. Trimming shortened V by 6 bases and J by 6 bases, and 11 bases separated the two germline ends. CDR3 residues: CASRAMAAGELFF. CDR3 coding DNA: TGTGCCAGCAGAGCTATGGCGGCCGGGGAGCTGTTTTTT.

This clonotype was detected ten times or more. The rearrangement joins TRBV15 to TRBJ2-5; maybe TRBD1 (6 bases). V lost 3 bases and J lost 2, with 7 bases in between. Germline V gene lookup returns CDR1 LNHNV and CDR2 YYDKDF (reference sequence). The CDR3 is 13 amino acids. Here the CDR3 reads CATSRDRQETQYF. As DNA, the CDR3 is TGTGCCACCAGCAGGGACAGACAAGAGACCCAGTACTTC.

This clonotype has a handful of counts. Relative to the germline gene, one junction end is altered; a read error may explain this. V gene TRBV5-1 combines with J gene TRBJ2-5; 7 bases map to TRBD2. The CDR3 spans 14 residues. The germline V gene encodes CDR1 SGHRS and CDR2 YFSETQ. CDR3 sequence reads: CASSLRGSREIQYF. For the CDR3, the DNA is TGCGCCAGCAGCTTGCGCGGGAGTAGAGAGATCCAGTACTTC.

This sequence joins TRBV27 and TRBJ2-3, with a weak D call TRBD2 (6 bases). Germline assignment: CDR1 MNHEY and CDR2 SMNVEV (reference sequence). This CDR3 contains 13 residues. The V end was cut by 4 bases, the J end by 5 bases, with 10 bases between. CDR3 protein: CASSSGSRDTQYF. The CDR3 DNA follows: TGTGCCAGCAGTTCCGGGAGTAGAGATACGCAGTATTTT.